Presented here are 18 T cell receptor beta chains from one specimen sequenced in a study of blood T cell repertoires in COVID-19. Sequencing used immunoSEQ multiplex PCR; TCRdb keeps in-frame clones, though not all of them. The sample records about 130,000 clones, around nine tenths being singletons. The sequenced sample was peripheral blood. The source is a man in his 60s with COVID-19, enrolled during active disease.

V usage is TRBV29-1 and J usage is TRBJ1-2; 7 bases fit TRBD1. V gave up 3 bases and J gave up 8 bases; unmatched junction bases: 6. From germline, CDR1 is SQVTM and CDR2 ANQGSEA. The CDR3 covers 12 residues. The CDR3 sequence is CSVEEGAGGYTF. Written as DNA, the CDR3 is TGCAGCGTTGAGGAGGGGGCCGGGGGCTACACCTTC.

The gene calls are TRBV9 and TRBJ2-2, with 12 positions matching TRBD2. Germline V gives CDR1 SGDLS, CDR2 YYNGEE. Losses at the gene ends were 4 bases for V and 2 bases for J; bases not matched to a gene: 6. CDR3 size: 17 residues. The CDR3 sequence is CASSPVLAGGNTGELFF. For the CDR3, the DNA is TGTGCCAGCAGCCCTGTACTAGCGGGAGGAAACACCGGGGAGCTGTTTTTT.

The chain recombines TRBV7-9 with TRBJ2-1, with 13 bases matching TRBD2. Germline lookup yields CDR1 SEHNR and CDR2 FQNEAQ (reference sequence). Trimming at V came to 1 base and at J to 8 bases, leaving 8 bases not matched to a gene. This CDR3 has 17 residues. DNA for the CDR3: TGTGCCAGCAGCTTAGGAACTAGCGGGAGGGGAGGCGATGAGCAGTTCTTC. The encoded protein is CASSLGTSGRGGDEQFF.

The chain couples TRBV2 to TRBJ2-7, with 8 bases lining up with TRBD1. Per the germline V gene, CDR1 is SNHLY and CDR2 is FYNNEI. With 6 bases clipped from V and 6 bases from J, the junction kept 1 base outside the gene matches. The CDR3 loop spans 11 amino acids. The CDR3 sequence is CASRDRAEQYF. The CDR3 coding sequence is TGTGCCAGCAGGGACAGGGCCGAGCAGTACTTC.

This clone has only one observation. The chain links TRBV24-1 to TRBJ2-5; 9 bases are shared with TRBD1. The CDR3 length is 17 residues. The ends lost 4 bases at V and 2 bases at J; junction bases unmatched: 10. Germline-derived CDR1 and CDR2 are KGHDR and SFDVKD. This chain's CDR3 is CATSELGSDRGQETQYF. In DNA form, the CDR3 reads TGTGCCACCAGTGAGTTAGGTTCTGACAGGGGGCAAGAGACCCAGTACTTC.

The chain has TRBV30 and TRBJ2-7; no reliable D call. V lost 0 bases, J lost 5 bases, and 8 bases lay in between. CDR3 length equals 12 residues. Germline V gene lookup returns CDR1 GTSNPN and CDR2 SVGIG (reference sequence). Here the CDR3 reads CAWSVVGHEQYF. CDR3 DNA sequence: TGTGCCTGGAGTGTAGTGGGCCACGAGCAGTACTTC.

CDR3 DNA sequence: TGTGCCAGCAGCGTGGACAGTTGGGATGAAAAACTGTTTTTT. As protein: CASSVDSWDEKLFF. The chain uses TRBV9 and TRBJ1-4; tentatively, D is TRBD1 (6 bases). V was pared by 2 bases and J by 6 bases, with 11 bases between. The CDR3 consists of 14 residues. Germline V gene data show CDR1 as SGDLS and CDR2 as YYNGEE.

This clone was seen only once. The genes are TRBV9 and TRBJ1-6; TRBD1 is a possible D gene (5 bases). Germline V CDR1 and CDR2: SGDLS, YYNGEE. The CDR3 covers 15 residues. V gave up 4 bases and J gave up 6 bases, with 14 bases separating them. This CDR3 reads CASSSGGGGNSPLHF. In DNA form, the CDR3 reads TGTGCCAGCAGCTCCGGGGGGGGAGGTAATTCACCCCTCCACTTT.

This clone was detected once. J is TRBJ1-5 and V is TRBV19; D is undetermined. V lost 7 bases to trimming and J lost 4 bases, with 11 bases between them. The CDR3 runs to 13 residues. Germline V gene lookup returns CDR1 LNHDA and CDR2 SQIVND (reference sequence). The chain's CDR3 is CASTRVPNQPQHF. For the CDR3, the DNA is TGTGCCAGTACCCGGGTTCCAAATCAGCCCCAGCATTTT.

As for this clone: This CDR3 is also generated by other DNA sequences in the sample. The chain recombines TRBV18 with TRBJ1-5; 8 positions match TRBD1. The CDR3 loop spans 14 amino acids. Trimming at V came to 2 bases and at J to 5 bases, leaving 2 bases not matched to a gene. The germline V gene encodes CDR1 KGHSH and CDR2 LQKENI. CDR3 region: CASSPGQGYQPQHF. As DNA, the CDR3 is TGTGCCAGCTCACCAGGACAGGGTTATCAGCCCCAGCATTTT.

The chain carries TRBV5-8 and TRBJ1-1; TRBD1 aligns across 10 bases. Germline CDR1 and CDR2: SGHTS and YDEGEE. Germline trimming cut 5 bases from V and 6 bases from J; bases unmatched to any gene: 10. The CDR3 sequence is 15 residues long. The CDR3 is CASSPWGQGLAEAFF. CDR3 DNA sequence: TGTGCCAGCAGTCCCTGGGGACAGGGGCTAGCTGAAGCTTTCTTT.

Only one count was recorded for this clone. The chain uses TRBV19 and TRBJ1-1; no definite D call. Germline V gene lookup returns CDR1 LNHDA and CDR2 SQIVND (reference sequence). The V end lost 2 bases, the J end lost 5 bases, and 9 bases lay between the germline ends. CDR3 length: 13 residues. Here the CDR3 DNA reads TGTGCCAGTAGTATATCGGGTGATACTGAAGCTTTCTTT. It codes for CASSISGDTEAFF.

This clone has a single count. The V gene is TRBV6-5, the J gene TRBJ1-2; D gene ambiguous. The CDR3 spans 13 residues. The germline V gene encodes CDR1 MNHEY and CDR2 SVGAGI. V shed 4 bases and J shed 0 bases, with 6 bases lying between them. Here the CDR3 reads CASSSFSNYGYTF. For the CDR3, the DNA is TGTGCCAGCAGTTCTTTCTCTAACTATGGCTACACCTTC.

The chain has TRBV12-3 or TRBV12-4 and TRBJ2-2; no reliable D call. This CDR3 contains 13 residues. The ends were cut back, 4 bases at V and 5 bases at J, with 8 bases in the middle. CDR3 in amino acids: CASSWMETGELFF. CDR3 nucleotide sequence: TGTGCCAGCAGTTGGATGGAGACCGGGGAGCTGTTTTTT.

The CDR3: CASSFSGDQETQYF. DNA of the CDR3: TGCGCCAGCAGCTTTAGCGGAGATCAAGAGACCCAGTACTTC. The rearrangement uses TRBV5-1 and TRBJ2-5, with D tentatively TRBD2 (6 bases). The CDR3 totals 14 residues. Germline CDR1 is SGHRS and CDR2 is YFSETQ. V was pared by 2 bases and J by 2 bases, with 10 bases between.

V is TRBV6-5 and J is TRBJ2-3; 12 bases fit TRBD2. Germline CDR1 is MNHEY and CDR2 is SVGAGI. V lost 4 bases, J lost 6 bases, and 8 bases stayed unmatched. The CDR3 length is 16 residues. In DNA, the CDR3 is TGTGCCAGCAGTTCAGGGACTAGCGGGTTGTTGGATACGCAGTATTTT. It codes for CASSSGTSGLLDTQYF.

The rearrangement links TRBV30 to TRBJ1-6, with D possibly TRBD1 on 5 matching bases. This CDR3 has 16 residues. V dropped 6 bases and J dropped 0 bases, with 15 bases sitting between them. Looked up from germline, CDR1 is GTSNPN and CDR2 is SVGIG (reference sequence). The CDR3 is CACSRQPPSYNSPLHF. CDR3 DNA sequence: TGTGCCTGTTCTCGACAGCCACCCTCCTATAATTCACCCCTCCACTTT.

The V and J genes are TRBV18 and TRBJ1-4; unclear D gene. The germline V and J ends were trimmed by 2 bases and 0 bases, with 7 bases remaining between them. This CDR3 is 15 amino acids long. From germline, CDR1 is KGHSH and CDR2 LQKENI. CDR3: CASSPGPSTNEKLFF. The CDR3 DNA reads TGTGCCAGCTCACCAGGGCCATCAACTAATGAAAAACTGTTTTTT.